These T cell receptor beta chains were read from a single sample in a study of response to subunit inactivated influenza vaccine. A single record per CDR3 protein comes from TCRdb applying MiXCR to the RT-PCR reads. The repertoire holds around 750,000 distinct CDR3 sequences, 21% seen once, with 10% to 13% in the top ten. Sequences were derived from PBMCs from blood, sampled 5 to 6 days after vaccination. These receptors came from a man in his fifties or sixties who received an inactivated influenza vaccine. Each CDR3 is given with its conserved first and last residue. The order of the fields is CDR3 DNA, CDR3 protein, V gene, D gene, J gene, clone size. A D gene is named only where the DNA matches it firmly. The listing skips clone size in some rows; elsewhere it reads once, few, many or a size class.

CDR3nt: TGTGCCAGCAGCTTAGGGTCAGCTCGGGGGACCCAGTACTTC
CDR3aa: CASSLGSARGTQYF
v_gene: TRBV11-2
d_gene: NA
j_gene: TRBJ2-5
abundance: few

CDR3nt: TGTGCCATCAGGCAGGGGATCGATGAGCAGTTCTTC
CDR3aa: CAIRQGIDEQFF
v_gene: TRBV10-3
d_gene: NA
j_gene: TRBJ2-1
abundance: few

CDR3nt: TGCAGTGCTAGCGACAGGCAAGAGACCCAGTACTTC
CDR3aa: CSASDRQETQYF
v_gene: TRBV20-1
d_gene: NA
j_gene: TRBJ2-5
abundance: NA

CDR3nt: TGTGCCAGCAGCCAAGATAGGATAGCAGAATACCAAGAGACCCAGTACTTC
CDR3aa: CASSQDRIAEYQETQYF
v_gene: TRBV3-1
d_gene: NA
j_gene: TRBJ2-5
abundance: NA

CDR3nt: TGTGCCAGCAGGGACCGGGACCTCTATGGCTACACCTTC
CDR3aa: CASRDRDLYGYTF
v_gene: TRBV28
d_gene: NA
j_gene: TRBJ1-2
abundance: few

CDR3nt: TGTGCCAGCAGTCCGCTTCTTCCAGGGGATGAGACCCAGTACTTC
CDR3aa: CASSPLLPGDETQYF
v_gene: TRBV28
d_gene: NA
j_gene: TRBJ2-5
abundance: NA

CDR3nt: TGTGCCAGCTCAGTCAGACAAGGCCTGGGGCAGTACTTC
CDR3aa: CASSVRQGLGQYF
v_gene: TRBV18
d_gene: NA
j_gene: TRBJ2-7
abundance: few

CDR3nt: TGTGCCAGCAGCGAGGGGAATTGGAACAATCAGCCCCAGCATTTT
CDR3aa: CASSEGNWNNQPQHF
v_gene: TRBV7-2
d_gene: NA
j_gene: TRBJ1-5
abundance: few

CDR3nt: TGTGCCAGCAGTTACTCTTGGGGACTACCCAATGAGCAGTTCTTC
CDR3aa: CASSYSWGLPNEQFF
v_gene: TRBV6-5
d_gene: TRBD2
j_gene: TRBJ2-1
abundance: few

CDR3nt: TGTGCCAGCAGCTCTCAAGCGGGACACGCCTACAATGAGCAGTTCTTC
CDR3aa: CASSSQAGHAYNEQFF
v_gene: TRBV11-2
d_gene: NA
j_gene: TRBJ2-1
abundance: few

CDR3nt: TGTGCCAGCAGTTTATTACGCTCTAGCACAGATACGCAGTATTTT
CDR3aa: CASSLLRSSTDTQYF
v_gene: TRBV27
d_gene: NA
j_gene: TRBJ2-3
abundance: few

CDR3nt: TGTGCCAGCAAACTCAGGGGTAATGAGCAGTTCTTC
CDR3aa: CASKLRGNEQFF
v_gene: TRBV28
d_gene: NA
j_gene: TRBJ2-1
abundance: NA

CDR3nt: TGTGCCAGCAGCGAAACAGGGACCCTTGTGGATACGCAGTATTTT
CDR3aa: CASSETGTLVDTQYF
v_gene: TRBV9
d_gene: NA
j_gene: TRBJ2-3
abundance: NA

CDR3nt: TGCGCCAGCAGCCAAGAGGCCCTGTCGCGCACAGATACGCAGTATTTT
CDR3aa: CASSQEALSRTDTQYF
v_gene: TRBV4-3
d_gene: NA
j_gene: TRBJ2-3
abundance: NA

CDR3nt: TGTGCCATCCGCGGATTACGGCAAGAGACCCAGTACTTC
CDR3aa: CAIRGLRQETQYF
v_gene: TRBV10-3
d_gene: NA
j_gene: TRBJ2-5
abundance: NA

CDR3nt: TGCAGCGTGCGACTAGCTTCTCACTACGAGCAGTACTTC
CDR3aa: CSVRLASHYEQYF
v_gene: TRBV29-1
d_gene: TRBD2
j_gene: TRBJ2-7
abundance: many

CDR3nt: TGTGCCAGCAGTTTAATAGGGGCTCGTACAGATACGCAGTATTTT
CDR3aa: CASSLIGARTDTQYF
v_gene: TRBV28
d_gene: NA
j_gene: TRBJ2-3
abundance: NA

CDR3nt: TGTGCCAGCAGCTTAGCCAACGTAAATGAAAAACTGTTTTTT
CDR3aa: CASSLANVNEKLFF
v_gene: TRBV7-9
d_gene: NA
j_gene: TRBJ1-4
abundance: NA

CDR3nt: TGTGCCACCGGGCACCGGGACAGGGGGACCAATGAGCAGTTCTTC
CDR3aa: CATGHRDRGTNEQFF
v_gene: TRBV12-3/TRBV12-4
d_gene: TRBD1
j_gene: TRBJ2-1
abundance: many

CDR3nt: TGTGCCAGCAGTTTGGGGACTAGCACTGAGCAGTTCTTC
CDR3aa: CASSLGTSTEQFF
v_gene: TRBV12-3/TRBV12-4
d_gene: TRBD2
j_gene: TRBJ2-1
abundance: few

CDR3nt: TGCAGTGCTAGGATAGGAACTGTTAGCACAGATACGCAGTATTTT
CDR3aa: CSARIGTVSTDTQYF
v_gene: TRBV20-1
d_gene: NA
j_gene: TRBJ2-3
abundance: few

CDR3nt: TGTGCCAGCAGTTTAGGTGGAGCAAGCGGGTACTTC
CDR3aa: CASSLGGASGYF
v_gene: TRBV12-3/TRBV12-4
d_gene: NA
j_gene: TRBJ2-7
abundance: few

CDR3nt: TGCAGCGGCCTAGGCGGGGGAAGTACTGAAGCTTTCTTT
CDR3aa: CSGLGGGSTEAFF
v_gene: TRBV29-1
d_gene: NA
j_gene: TRBJ1-1
abundance: few